A selection of T cell receptor beta chains follows, all from one sample in a study of T cells in localized non-small cell lung cancer. Profiling relied on immunoSEQ multiplex PCR, and the TCRdb table lists in-frame clones only, not all of them. The table includes 25,000 to 30,000 clones, over 85% detected once. Sample: peripheral blood, taken before any cancer treatment. The receptors shown here come from a woman between 18 and 50 years old with stage I lung adenocarcinoma. Both conserved end residues are part of each CDR3. The D gene is left open where the match is weak.

TRBV7-2	TRBJ2-3	NA	TGTGCCAGCAGCCCTGGTCACCAAACAGATACGCAGTATTTT	CASSPGHQTDTQYF
TRBV14	TRBJ1-2	NA	TGTGCCAGCAGTCCCGGGGGAAACTATGGCTACACCTTC	CASSPGGNYGYTF
TRBV5-1	TRBJ1-5	NA	TGCGCCAGCAGCTACGGGACGGAGGATCAGCCCCAGCATTTT	CASSYGTEDQPQHF
TRBV7-9	TRBJ1-1	NA	TGTGCCAGCAGCTTAGCGATAGGGGAGGGTGTTGTCGCTTTCTTT	CASSLAIGEGVVAFF
TRBV2	TRBJ2-3	NA	TGTGCCAGCAGTCACCCCCTACGTACAGATACGCAGTATTTT	CASSHPLRTDTQYF
TRBV2	TRBJ1-3	NA	TGTGCCAGCAGTGAAACTCAAACTGGGGCTAGCCAAGGAAACACCATATATTTT	CASSETQTGASQGNTIYF
TRBV6-6	TRBJ2-1	NA	TGTGCCAGCAGTTACTCGAGCGTCAATGAGCAGTTCTTC	CASSYSSVNEQFF
TRBV4-3	TRBJ2-7	TRBD2	TGCGCCAGCAGCCTTGGTTCGGGGGGCTACGAGCAGTACTTC	CASSLGSGGYEQYF
TRBV5-5	TRBJ1-1	NA	TGTGCCAGCAGCCCGGACCCCATGATCACTGAAGCTTTCTTT	CASSPDPMITEAFF
TRBV7-8	TRBJ2-1	NA	TGTGCCAGCAGCTTAAGGGGGACGGATAGAGCGGGAAGCTCCTACAATGAGCAGTTCTTC	CASSLRGTDRAGSSYNEQFF
TRBV4-1	TRBJ1-3	TRBD1	TGCGCCAGCAGCCAAGGTGTTCTGTCGGACAGGAAAAACACCATATATTTT	CASSQGVLSDRKNTIYF